This record looks at one T cell receptor beta chain sequence and its context. What it binds is unknown. Other DNA sequences from this sample encode an identical CDR3 as well. This record comes from a study of metastatic and nonmetastatic thyroid tumors. Study overall: Samples came from malignant and benign thyroid patients, and repertoires were compared across blood and tumor or nodule tissue.

In the original workflow: Built for papillary thyroid cancer, a distant-metastasis classifier drew on CDR3 differences across clinicopathological groups. TCRdb reanalyzed the PCR reads with MiXCR. The V and J calls follow TCRdb's processing rather than the paper's. This sample yields around 40,000 clones, of which about 17% are seen a single time; 5.5% to 7% belongs to the top ten. Until they underwent thyroid surgery, no patient had received any treatment. Study-level results: TCR beta diversity was reportedly significantly higher in malignant thyroid tumors than benign nodules, in blood and tumor.

This receptor was taken from a male donor with papillary thyroid cancer or a benign thyroid nodule (not recorded which). Some clones in this sample may be carry-over from other donors' samples. Source material: blood.

DNA of the CDR3: TGTGCCAGCCATCCCGGGACAGGTAACACCGGGGAGCTGTTTTTT. It yields the protein CASHPGTGNTGELFF. The chain joins TRBV12-3 or TRBV12-4 to TRBJ2-2; 8 nucleotides line up with TRBD1. V lost 8 bases and J lost 2; bases outside the gene matches: 7. This CDR3 is 15 amino acids long.